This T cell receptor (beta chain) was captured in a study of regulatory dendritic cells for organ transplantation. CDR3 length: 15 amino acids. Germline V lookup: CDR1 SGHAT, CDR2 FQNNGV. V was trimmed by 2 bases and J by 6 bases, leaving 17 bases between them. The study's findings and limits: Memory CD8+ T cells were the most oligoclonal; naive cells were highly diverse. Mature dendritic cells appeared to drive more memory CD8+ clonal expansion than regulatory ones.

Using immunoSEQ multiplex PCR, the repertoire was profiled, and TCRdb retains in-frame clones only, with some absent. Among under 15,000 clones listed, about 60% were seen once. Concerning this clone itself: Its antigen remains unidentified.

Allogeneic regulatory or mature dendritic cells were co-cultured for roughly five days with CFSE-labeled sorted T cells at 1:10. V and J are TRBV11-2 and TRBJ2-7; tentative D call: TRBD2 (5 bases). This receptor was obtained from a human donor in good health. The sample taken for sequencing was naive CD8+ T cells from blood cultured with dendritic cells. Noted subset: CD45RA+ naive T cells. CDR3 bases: TGTGCCAGCAGCTTAACCGGGGAGCCTTGGGGCGAGCAGTACTTC. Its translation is CASSLTGEPWGEQYF. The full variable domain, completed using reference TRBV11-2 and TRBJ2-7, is EAGVAQSPRYKIIEKRQSVAFWCNPISGHATLYWYQQILGQGPKLLIQFQNNGVVDDSQLPKDRFSAERLKGVDSTLKIQPAKLEDSAVYLCASSLTGEPWGEQYFGPGTRLTVT.